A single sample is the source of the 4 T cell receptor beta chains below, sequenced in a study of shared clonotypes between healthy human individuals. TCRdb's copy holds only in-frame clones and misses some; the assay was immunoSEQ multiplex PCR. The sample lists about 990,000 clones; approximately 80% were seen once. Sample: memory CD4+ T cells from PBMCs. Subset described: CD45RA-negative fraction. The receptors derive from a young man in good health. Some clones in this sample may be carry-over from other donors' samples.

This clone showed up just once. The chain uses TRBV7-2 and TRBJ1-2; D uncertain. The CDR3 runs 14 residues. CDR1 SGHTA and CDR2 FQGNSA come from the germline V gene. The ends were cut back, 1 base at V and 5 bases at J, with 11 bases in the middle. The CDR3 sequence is CASSLDRIGYGYTF. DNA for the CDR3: TGTGCCAGCAGCTTAGACCGGATAGGGTATGGCTACACCTTC.

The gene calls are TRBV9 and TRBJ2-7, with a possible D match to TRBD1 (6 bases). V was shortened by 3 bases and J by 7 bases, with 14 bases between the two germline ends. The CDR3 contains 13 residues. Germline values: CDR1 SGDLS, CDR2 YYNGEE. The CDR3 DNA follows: TGTGCCAGCAGCGGACAGGCCGACGGGGAGCAGTACTTC. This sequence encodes CASSGQADGEQYF.

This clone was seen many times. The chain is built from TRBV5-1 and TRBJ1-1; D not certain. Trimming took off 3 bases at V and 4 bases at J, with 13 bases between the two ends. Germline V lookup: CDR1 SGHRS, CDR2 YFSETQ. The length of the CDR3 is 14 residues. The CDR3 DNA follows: TGCGCCAGCAGCTCCCTTGGGGAGGGCACTGAAGCTTTCTTT. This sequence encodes CASSSLGEGTEAFF.

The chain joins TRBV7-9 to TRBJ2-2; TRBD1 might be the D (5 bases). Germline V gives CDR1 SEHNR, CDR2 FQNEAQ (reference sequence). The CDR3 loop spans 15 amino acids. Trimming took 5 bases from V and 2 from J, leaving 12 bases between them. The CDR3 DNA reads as TGTGCCAGCAGCCGCGCCGACAGAAACACCGGGGAGCTGTTTTTT. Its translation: CASSRADRNTGELFF. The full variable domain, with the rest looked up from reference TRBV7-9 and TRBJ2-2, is DTGVSQNPRHKITKRGQNVTFRCDPISEHNRLYWYRQTLGQGPEFLTYFQNEAQLEKSRLLSDRFSAERPKGSFSTLEIQRTEQGDSAMYLCASSRADRNTGELFFGEGSRLTVL.